This TCR beta chain was sequenced during a study of hypomethylating agent response in myelodysplastic syndrome. Across the study: The most frequent mutation was TET2, in about 50% of the 11 patients. Four or five patients were non-responders, while six or seven showed complete response or hematologic improvement.

The CDR3 loop spans 10 amino acids. V was clipped by 6 bases and J by 10 bases; unmatched bases: 1. Germline values: CDR1 LNHDA, CDR2 SQIVND (reference sequence). TCRdb's copy holds only in-frame clones and misses some; the assay was immunoSEQ multiplex PCR. The data contain around 2,100 clones, 80% to 85% of them singletons. Details on this clone: Antigen specificity is unknown.

Whole-study findings and limits: Possible novel MDS antigen recognition by shared GLIPH2 clusters needs experimental validation. Control donors' ages did not match those of MDS patients.

The input for sequencing was bone marrow, taken before or after starting hypomethylating agent treatment for myelodysplastic syndrome (not recorded which). The chain carries TRBV19 and TRBJ1-1, with TRBD1 matching 8 bases. This receptor was taken from a human donor with myelodysplastic syndrome. The CDR3 region is CASRDRAAFF. The CDR3 region has the DNA TGTGCCAGTAGGGACAGGGCAGCTTTCTTT. The complete variable domain, with remaining parts taken from reference TRBV19 and TRBJ1-1, reads DGGITQSPKYLFRKEGQNVTLSCEQNLNHDAMYWYRQDPGQGLRLIYYSQIVNDFQKGDIAEGYSVSREKKESFPLTVTSAQKNPTAFYLCASRDRAAFFGQGTRLTVV.